One sample yielded the 13 T cell receptor beta chains listed below, sequenced in a study of blood T cell repertoires in COVID-19 (dated by TCRdb to 2018 to 2020). Libraries were built with the immunoSEQ multiplex PCR assay. The table was pulled from immuneACCESS by TCRdb, which kept in-frame rearrangements only. Such tables lose some clones; where checked, under half of the loss comes from unresolved V genes, and the rest has no known cause. The sample table lists about 250,000 clones, roughly 87% of them with a count of one. Clones ranked in the top ten supply roughly 3.1% of the sample. Sequenced material: peripheral blood. These receptors all stem from a young man with active or convalescent COVID-19.

The V gene is TRBV4-1, the J gene TRBJ1-1; D might be TRBD1 (5 bases). With 3 bases removed from V and 0 bases from J, the gap between germline ends came to 14 bases. Germline loops: CDR1 MGHRA, CDR2 YSYEKL. The CDR3 length is 16 residues. CDR3 sequence: CASSQNPGLLNTEAFF. In DNA form, the CDR3 reads TGCGCCAGCAGCCAGAACCCGGGACTCTTGAACACTGAAGCTTTCTTT.

The gene calls are TRBV27 and TRBJ1-4; no clear D gene. V lost 6 bases, J lost 3 bases, and 8 bases lay in between. The CDR3 has 13 residues. Per germline, CDR1 MNHEY and CDR2 SMNVEV (reference sequence). Written as DNA, the CDR3 is TGTGCCAGCAGGGCAGTGTCTAATGAAAAACTGTTTTTT. Its translation: CASRAVSNEKLFF.

This clone occurred once. The chain is built from TRBV5-1 and TRBJ1-4, with D perhaps TRBD1 (6 bases). With 2 bases removed from V and 6 bases from J, the gap between germline ends came to 8 bases. Per germline, CDR1 SGHRS and CDR2 YFSETQ. This CDR3 is built from 13 residues. The CDR3 loop is CASSLQGYEKLFF. As DNA, the CDR3 is TGCGCCAGCAGCTTACAGGGATATGAAAAACTGTTTTTT.

The chain links TRBV3-1 (or the pseudogene TRBV3-2) to TRBJ2-6, with 8 bases identical to TRBD1. V shed 0 bases, J shed 1 base, and the junction held 8 bases outside the gene matches. The CDR3 covers 19 residues. Per germline, CDR1 LGHDT and CDR2 YNNKEL (reference sequence). The CDR3 sequence is CASSQDPGGLGSGANVLTF. The CDR3 DNA follows: TGTGCCAGCAGCCAAGATCCAGGGGGCTTGGGGTCTGGGGCCAACGTCCTGACTTTC.

The chain is built from TRBV7-2 and TRBJ1-1; no clear D gene. In germline, CDR1 is SGHTA, CDR2 FQGNSA. The CDR3 has 13 amino acids. V was cut by 2 bases and J by 4 bases, with 8 bases left in between. CDR3 DNA: TGTGCCAGCAGCTTAAATCTGGCCACTGAAGCTTTCTTT. It is translated as CASSLNLATEAFF.

V gene TRBV6-5 combines with J gene TRBJ2-7; weak D call: TRBD1 (6 bases). Germline-derived CDR1 and CDR2 are MNHEY and SVGAGI. The CDR3 totals 12 residues. With 7 bases removed from V and 2 bases from J, the gap between germline ends came to 9 bases. The CDR3 sequence: CASTGQTYEQYF. DNA for the CDR3: TGTGCCAGCACCGGACAGACCTACGAGCAGTACTTC.

The V call is TRBV11-2, the J call TRBJ1-4, with a tentative D call TRBD1 (6 bases). The germline V gene encodes CDR1 SGHAT and CDR2 FQNNGV. The V and J ends lost 3 bases and 8 bases respectively, with 10 bases between them. The CDR3 consists of 13 residues. Written as DNA, the CDR3 is TGTGCCAGCAGCTTTACAGGGCTCGAAAAACTGTTTTTT. It yields the protein CASSFTGLEKLFF.

This chain links TRBV9 with TRBJ1-1; 9 bases align to TRBD1. CDR3 length: 17 residues. Losses at the gene ends were 0 bases for V and 5 bases for J; bases not matched to a gene: 11. From germline, CDR1 is SGDLS and CDR2 YYNGEE. CDR3 in DNA: TGTGCCAGCAGCGTAGACCCCGGGACAGGGATGGTGACTGAAGCTTTCTTT. Translation gives CASSVDPGTGMVTEAFF.

V is TRBV6-6 and J is TRBJ1-1, with 8 bases lining up with TRBD1. The CDR3 contains 13 residues. The V gene's germline CDR1 is MNHNY and CDR2 SVGAGI (reference sequence). Trimming removed 4 bases from V and 8 bases from J; junction bases left unmatched: 6. CDR3 loop: CASSSQGAGEAFF. For the CDR3, the DNA is TGTGCCAGCAGTTCCCAGGGGGCTGGGGAAGCTTTCTTT.

The chain employs TRBV15 and TRBJ2-7; TRBD2 might be the D (6 bases). V lost 3 bases, J lost 4 bases, and 10 bases lay in between. Germline CDR1 reads LNHNV; CDR2 reads YYDKDF (reference sequence). The CDR3 spans 13 residues. CDR3 residues: CATSSNAGYEQYF. The CDR3 nucleotides read TGTGCCACCAGCAGCAATGCGGGATACGAGCAGTACTTC.

This clone was seen a single time. The chain combines TRBV4-3 with TRBJ1-2; TRBD1 matches at 7 bases. The germline V gene encodes CDR1 LGHNA and CDR2 YSLEER. V lost 8 bases and J lost 4; bases outside the gene matches: 10. This CDR3 spans 14 amino acids. CDR3 in DNA: TGCGCCAGCCGCTCTATAGGGGGCGGCTATGGCTACACCTTC. Its protein is CASRSIGGGYGYTF.

For this clone: Germline and junction disagree at one end, which may indicate a read error. The CDR3 here is CASSLAASGSLVNEQFF. In DNA, the CDR3 is TGTGCTAGCAGCTTAGCGGCTAGCGGGAGTTTGGTGAATGAGCAGTTCTTC. The gene calls are TRBV7-7 and TRBJ2-1; the match to TRBD2 covers 10 bases. The V gene's germline CDR1 is SSHAT and CDR2 FNYEAQ (reference sequence). The CDR3 contains 17 residues. The variable domain in full, with the rest retrieved from reference TRBV7-7 and TRBJ2-1, is GAGVSQSPRYKVTKRGQDVTLRCDPISSHATLYWYQQALGQGPEFLTYFNYEAQPDKSGLPSDRFSAERPEGSISTLTIQRTEQRDSAMYRCASSLAASGSLVNEQFFGPGTRLTVL.

This chain links TRBV9 with TRBJ2-7; perhaps TRBD2 as D (5 bases). The CDR3 has 14 amino acids. Germline-derived CDR1 and CDR2 are SGDLS and YYNGEE. Trimming cost V 0 bases and J 3 bases, with 10 bases left between them. The CDR3 protein is CASSVAGGVYEQYF. In DNA form, the CDR3 reads TGTGCCAGCAGCGTAGCCGGAGGAGTCTACGAGCAGTACTTC.